This is a list of T cell receptor beta chains from one sample in a study of T cells after yellow fever vaccination. TCRdb ran MiXCR on the 5' RACE reads and lists one entry per CDR3 protein. The sample yields some 220,000 distinct CDR3 sequences, 3% to 4% seen once. The material sequenced was CD4+ T cells sorted from PBMCs, taken 10 days after the yellow fever booster vaccination. These receptors came from a man between 18 and 29 years old who received the YFV17D yellow fever vaccine. Both conserved end residues are part of each CDR3. Fields, in order: D gene, J gene, V gene, CDR3 length, CDR3 protein. A D gene is named only where the DNA matches it firmly.

>-|TRBJ1-2|TRBV5-1|13
CASSLDTNYGYTF
>-|TRBJ1-5|TRBV20-1|14
CSAREGPGNQPQHF
>TRBD1|TRBJ1-4|TRBV2|16
CASSAGTGGAWRKLFF
>TRBD1|TRBJ2-2|TRBV5-1|16
CASSSRLDRGRGELFF
>TRBD1|TRBJ1-2|TRBV7-2|14
CASNAGTVSNGYTF
>-|TRBJ2-3|TRBV27|15
CASMGLATSTDTQYF
>-|TRBJ2-1|TRBV28|14
CASSSGQDYGEQFF
>TRBD1|TRBJ1-5|TRBV4-2|14
CASSLQQGAQPQHF
>TRBD2|TRBJ2-1|TRBV7-6|15
CASRVLAGGYSEQFF
>-|TRBJ2-2|TRBV5-1|14
CASSSNTNTGELFF
>TRBD1|TRBJ1-1|TRBV6-6|14
CASSPGGRRTEAFF
>-|TRBJ1-5|TRBV7-9|14
CASSLSGAGQPQHF
>-|TRBJ1-1|TRBV3-1|16
CASSQSRAGGSTEAFF
>TRBD2|TRBJ2-3|TRBV5-4|17
CASSFGRASGDTDTQYF
>-|TRBJ1-1|TRBV12-3/TRBV12-4|13
CASSLFFGTEAFF
>TRBD1|TRBJ1-1|TRBV4-2|15
CASSLDRGNLGEAFF
>TRBD1|TRBJ1-4|TRBV12-5|15
CASGSGQGANEKLFF
>TRBD2|TRBJ2-5|TRBV20-1|16
CSASPLASGDQETQYF
>-|TRBJ1-3|TRBV7-9|14
CAFGARSSGNTIYF
>TRBD2|TRBJ2-7|TRBV4-2|14
CASSQPGGKDEQYF
>-|TRBJ2-5|TRBV11-3|13
CASSKPPGVTQYF
>-|TRBJ1-4|TRBV7-2|14
CASSRDARSEKLFF
>-|TRBJ2-7|TRBV20-1|11
CSAGATYEQYF
>TRBD2|TRBJ2-3|TRBV6-2/TRBV6-3|15
CASSWGAGVTDTQYF
>TRBD2|TRBJ2-5|TRBV6-5|14
CASSYGGGEETQYF
>-|TRBJ1-4|TRBV12-3/TRBV12-4|15
CASRSPRGHGEKLFF
>-|TRBJ1-3|TRBV6-6|16
CASSYYRDKSGNTIYF
>TRBD2|TRBJ2-2|TRBV20-1|15
CSARTSGGVSGELFF